The clone carrying this T cell receptor (beta chain) has more than one count but fewer than ten. What it recognizes is unknown. These data originate in a study of CD8 T cells in ankylosing spondylitis. Study-level findings and limits: Ankylosing spondylitis blood seemed to carry a telltale TCR beta motif made of under ten highly homologous variants. Past research had described some motif variants in reactive arthritis synovial fluid and blood.

The V gene's germline CDR1 is SNHLY and CDR2 FYNNEI. The CDR3 sequence is 11 residues long. Trimming pared 0 bases from V and 5 bases from J, leaving 1 base between. MiXCR, run by TCRdb on the 5' RACE reads, gives a single entry per CDR3 protein. The profile covers approximately 150,000 distinct CDR3 sequences, with more than 15% appearing a single time and approximately 33% taken by the ten largest. The sample taken for sequencing was blood, either unsorted or a sorted T cell fraction (not recorded which). This clonotype was obtained from a male donor with ankylosing spondylitis. The rearrangement links TRBV2 to TRBJ1-1; D is undetermined. CDR3 coding DNA: TGTGCCAGCAGTGAAGCGACTGAAGCTTTCTTT. It translates to CASSEATEAFF.